This T cell receptor beta chain derives from a study of T cells in Graves' hyperthyroidism and ophthalmopathy. Each diagnosis was grounded in clinical symptoms, serum thyroxine and TRAb, thyroid ultrasound, and orbital computed tomography. PBMCs were sourced from about 10 ml fresh peripheral blood. This clonotype was detected only a few times. Its antigen is unidentified. RNA transcripts gave rise to amplified TCR beta CDR3 regions. TCR CDR3 underwent first-round RT-PCR with the HTBI primer set. TCRdb independently ran MiXCR on the multiplex PCR reads; one entry per CDR3 protein. The table shows 650,000 to 700,000 distinct CDR3 sequences, with 17% occurring only once. Study-wide points: Ophthalmopathy was predicted by the model a median of approximately 6 months ahead of onset.

Trimming stripped 5 bases from V and 9 bases from J, with 8 bases between. Germline CDR1 is MNHNS and CDR2 is SASEGT. CDR3 length equals 12 residues. The sample was blood. The receptor comes from a man aged 45 to 65 with Graves' hyperthyroidism. This sequence joins TRBV6-1 and TRBJ1-6; D possibly corresponds to TRBD1 (5 bases). Written as DNA, the CDR3 is TGTGCCAGCAGTCCAGGGTCTTCACCCCTCCACTTT. Amino acid sequence: CASSPGSSPLHF.